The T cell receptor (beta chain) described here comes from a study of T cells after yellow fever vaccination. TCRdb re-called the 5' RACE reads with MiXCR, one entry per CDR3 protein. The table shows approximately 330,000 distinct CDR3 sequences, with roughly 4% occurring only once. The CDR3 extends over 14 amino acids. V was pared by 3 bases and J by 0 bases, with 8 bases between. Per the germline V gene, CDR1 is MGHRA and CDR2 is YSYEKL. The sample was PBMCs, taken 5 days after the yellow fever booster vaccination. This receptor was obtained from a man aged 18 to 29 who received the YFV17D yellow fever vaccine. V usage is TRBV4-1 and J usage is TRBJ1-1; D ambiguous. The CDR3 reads CASSQEALNTEAFF. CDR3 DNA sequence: TGCGCCAGCAGCCAGGAAGCATTGAACACTGAAGCTTTCTTT.